The 18 T cell receptor beta chains presented below share a single source sample, sequenced in a study of blood T cell repertoires in COVID-19. Clones were read by immunoSEQ multiplex PCR, and TCRdb kept only the in-frame ones, dropping some. The table records some 400,000 clones, around 87% of them present only once. Sequencing input: PBMCs or T cells enriched from blood (not recorded which). These TCRs come from a man between 25 and 39 years old who had recovered from COVID-19.

The chain has TRBV5-8 and TRBJ1-1, with a tentative D call TRBD1 (6 bases). V was pared by 4 bases and J by 4 bases, with 20 bases between. CDR1 is SGHTS, CDR2 YDEGEE, per germline. There are 16 residues in the CDR3. CDR3 sequence reads: CASSPGAGEGSTEAFF. The CDR3 DNA follows: TGTGCCAGCAGCCCGGGCGCAGGGGAGGGGAGCACTGAAGCTTTCTTT.

The rearrangement links TRBV6-2 or TRBV6-3 to TRBJ2-7, with D possibly being TRBD1 (5 bases). The CDR3 is 17 residues long. Germline CDR1 reads MNHEY; CDR2 reads SVGEGT. The V end was cut by 2 bases, the J end by 3 bases, with 20 bases between. The CDR3 DNA reads as TGTGCCAGCAGTTACCCCCCATGGCAGGGCGCTAGCTACGAGCAGTACTTC. This sequence encodes CASSYPPWQGASYEQYF.

The chain uses TRBV19 and TRBJ1-6; 7 bases are a match to TRBD1. V was clipped by 3 bases and J by 1 base; unmatched bases: 9. The germline CDR1 and CDR2 sequences are LNHDA and SQIVND (reference sequence). The CDR3 runs 18 residues. CDR3 sequence (DNA): TGTGCCAGTAGTATTATTCCGGGACAGAATTCCTATAATTCACCCCTCCACTTT. Residues: CASSIIPGQNSYNSPLHF.

V usage is TRBV29-1 and J usage is TRBJ1-2; the D gene is possibly TRBD1 (5 bases). Germline V lookup: CDR1 SQVTM, CDR2 ANQGSEA. Trimming pared 7 bases from V and 3 bases from J, leaving 9 bases between. CDR3 size: 11 residues. The CDR3 bases are TGCAGCGACGGGGGTGACTATGGCTACACCTTC. Translating it yields CSDGGDYGYTF.

Here the CDR3 reads CASTEGLWDEQYF. CDR3 DNA: TGTGCCAGCACGGAGGGGTTATGGGACGAGCAGTACTTC. The chain joins TRBV5-6 to TRBJ2-7; perhaps TRBD2 as D (6 bases). In germline, CDR1 is SGHDT, CDR2 YYEEEE. The CDR3 has 13 amino acids. The germline V and J ends were trimmed by 6 bases and 5 bases, with 15 bases remaining between them.

This clone was counted once. The CDR3 coding sequence is TGTGCCACTGGGGGGTGGGATGAGCAGTTCTTC. Translated, it gives CATGGWDEQFF. The chain couples TRBV19 to TRBJ2-1, with a possible D match to TRBD2 (6 bases). The CDR3 sequence is 11 residues long. The ends were cut back, 10 bases at V and 8 bases at J, with 12 bases in the middle. Looked up from germline, CDR1 is LNHDA and CDR2 is SQIVND (reference sequence).

V usage is TRBV30 and J usage is TRBJ1-1, with D possibly TRBD1 on 5 matching bases. V gave up 0 bases and J gave up 1 base, with 9 bases separating them. Germline CDR1 and CDR2: GTSNPN and SVGIG (reference sequence). The CDR3 is 14 residues long. DNA of the CDR3: TGTGCCTGGAGTGTATTGGGGGGGAACACTGAAGCTTTCTTT. This translates into CAWSVLGGNTEAFF.

This chain uses TRBV7-2 with TRBJ2-7; TRBD2 aligns across 7 bases. This CDR3 has 14 residues. J was trimmed by 7 bases and V by 5 bases; bases with no gene match: 11. Germline CDR1 SGHTA, CDR2 FQGNSA. The CDR3 loop reads CASSQGEGFGEQYF. The CDR3 DNA is TGTGCCAGCAGCCAAGGGGAGGGGTTTGGGGAGCAGTACTTC.

The genes are TRBV7-2 and TRBJ2-3; D is unresolved. V lost 9 bases to trimming and J lost 0 bases, with 13 bases between them. Germline V gives CDR1 SGHTA, CDR2 FQGNSA. This CDR3 spans 14 amino acids. The CDR3 reads CASLIGGSTDTQYF. The CDR3 coding sequence is TGTGCCAGTCTAATAGGCGGTAGCACAGATACGCAGTATTTT.

The J gene is TRBJ1-5, the V gene TRBV7-8; no definite D call. Trimming shortened V by 5 bases and J by 1 base, and 12 bases separated the two germline ends. In germline, CDR1 is SGHVS, CDR2 FQNEAQ. This CDR3 comprises 15 residues. CDR3 amino acids: CASSPSLPSNQPQHF. The DNA for the CDR3 is TGTGCCAGCAGCCCCAGTCTTCCGAGCAATCAGCCCCAGCATTTT.

The chain has TRBV2 and TRBJ2-5, with 7 bases that match TRBD1. The CDR3 has 15 residues. With V trimmed by 10 bases and J by 2 bases, 13 bases remained unmatched. The germline CDR1 and CDR2 sequences are SNHLY and FYNNEI. The CDR3 reads CATSSQGQLQETQYF. CDR3 DNA: TGTGCCACCTCCTCACAGGGACAGCTTCAAGAGACCCAGTACTTC.

This clone was observed once. The chain uses TRBV9 and TRBJ2-1; possible D gene TRBD2, 6 bases. CDR1 and CDR2 (germline): SGDLS, YYNGEE. The CDR3 is 14 amino acids. The ends were cut back, 2 bases at V and 8 bases at J, with 14 bases in the middle. CDR3 bases: TGTGCCAGCAGCGTGGCACGGCCGGGGGATGAGCAGTTCTTC. It is translated as CASSVARPGDEQFF. The whole variable domain, filled in from reference TRBV9 and TRBJ2-1, reads DSGVTQTPKHLITATGQRVTLRCSPRSGDLSVYWYQQSLDQGLQFLIQYYNGEERAKGNILERFSAQQFPDLHSELNLSSLELGDSALYFCASSVARPGDEQFFGPGTRLTVL.

This rearrangement joins TRBV7-9 to TRBJ1-2, with TRBD1 identical over 9 bases. In germline, CDR1 is SEHNR, CDR2 FQNEAQ (reference sequence). This CDR3 region has 13 residues. With V trimmed by 4 bases and J by 8 bases, 5 bases remained unmatched. The CDR3 loop is CASSSDRGGGYTF. The CDR3, as DNA: TGTGCCAGCAGCTCGGACAGGGGAGGGGGCTACACCTTC.

This clone was seen only a few times. Mismatch with germline at one junction end may stem from a read error. The chain links TRBV30 to TRBJ1-2, with D maybe TRBD1 (5 bases). In germline, CDR1 is GTSNPN, CDR2 SVGIG (reference sequence). This CDR3 region has 14 residues. CDR3 in amino acids: CAGRSGGPGYGYTF. CDR3 in DNA: TGTGCCGGGAGATCGGGGGGTCCGGGCTATGGCTACACCTTC.

This sequence joins TRBV28 and TRBJ1-1; 10 bases line up with TRBD1. CDR3 length equals 12 residues. The V and J ends lost 10 bases and 5 bases, in that order; junction bases with no gene match: 4. Germline V CDR1 and CDR2: MDHEN, SYDVKM. The CDR3 DNA follows: TGTGCCACCGGGACAGGGGATACTGAAGCTTTCTTT. Amino acid sequence: CATGTGDTEAFF.

J is TRBJ1-1 and V is TRBV12-5, with 9 bases aligning to TRBD1. In germline, CDR1 is LGHNT, CDR2 FRNRAP. This CDR3 has 14 amino acids. V shed 6 bases and J 6 bases; nucleotides not matched to a gene: 8. The CDR3 bases are TGTGCTAGTGGCCTGGACAGGGGATTCCCTGAAGCTTTCTTT. This translates into CASGLDRGFPEAFF.

CDR3 in DNA: TGTGCCTGGAATACAGGGAGCTCTGGGGCCAACGTCCTGACTTTC. It specifies CAWNTGSSGANVLTF. This chain joins TRBV30 and TRBJ2-6, with D tentatively TRBD1 (6 bases). Germline V CDR1 and CDR2: GTSNPN, SVGIG (reference sequence). V gave up 4 bases and J gave up 0 bases, with 10 bases separating them. The CDR3 is made up of 15 amino acids.

The CDR3 reads CATSRDKGDGYTF. In nucleotides, the CDR3 is TGTGCCACCAGCAGAGATAAGGGGGATGGCTACACCTTC. This rearrangement joins TRBV15 to TRBJ1-2; D possibly corresponds to TRBD1 (6 bases). Germline CDR1 LNHNV, CDR2 YYDKDF (reference sequence). Trimming took 0 bases from V and 6 from J, leaving 8 bases between them. The CDR3 spans 13 residues.